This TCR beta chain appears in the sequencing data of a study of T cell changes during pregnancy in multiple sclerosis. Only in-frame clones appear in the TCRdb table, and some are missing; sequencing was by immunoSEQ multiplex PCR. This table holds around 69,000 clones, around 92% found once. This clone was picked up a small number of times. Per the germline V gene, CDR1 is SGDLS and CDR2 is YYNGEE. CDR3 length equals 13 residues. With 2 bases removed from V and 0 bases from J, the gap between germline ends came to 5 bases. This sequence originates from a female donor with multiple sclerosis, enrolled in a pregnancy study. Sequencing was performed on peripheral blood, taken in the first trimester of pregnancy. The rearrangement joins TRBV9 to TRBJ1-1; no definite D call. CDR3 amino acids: CASSVRVNTEAFF. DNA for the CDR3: TGTGCCAGCAGCGTTCGCGTGAACACTGAAGCTTTCTTT.